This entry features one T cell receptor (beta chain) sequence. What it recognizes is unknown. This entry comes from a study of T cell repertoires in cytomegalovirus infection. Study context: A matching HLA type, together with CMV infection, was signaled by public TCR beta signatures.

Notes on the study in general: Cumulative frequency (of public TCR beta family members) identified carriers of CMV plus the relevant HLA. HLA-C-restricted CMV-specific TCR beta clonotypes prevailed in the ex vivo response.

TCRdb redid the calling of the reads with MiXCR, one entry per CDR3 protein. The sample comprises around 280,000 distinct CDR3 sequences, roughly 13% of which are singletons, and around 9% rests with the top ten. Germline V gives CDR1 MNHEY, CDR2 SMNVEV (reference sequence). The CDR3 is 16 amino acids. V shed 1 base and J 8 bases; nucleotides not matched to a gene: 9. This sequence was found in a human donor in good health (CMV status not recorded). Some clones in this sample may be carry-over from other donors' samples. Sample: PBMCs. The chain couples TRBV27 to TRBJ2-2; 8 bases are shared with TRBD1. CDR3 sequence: CASSLFPATGVGELFF. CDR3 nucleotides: TGTGCCAGCAGTTTATTCCCGGCGACAGGGGTAGGGGAGCTGTTTTTT.